The 8 T cell receptor beta chains below come from one sample, sequenced in a study of T cell responses to AZD1222 COVID-19 vaccine. Assay: immunoSEQ multiplex PCR; the TCRdb copy retains only in-frame clones and omits some. Of under 60,000 clones in the sample, 75% to 90% are singletons; the top ten hold roughly 5.2%. This sample comprised peripheral blood, obtained 28 days after the second AZD1222 dose. The source is an adult who received the AZD1222 COVID-19 vaccine.

This clone was seen only a few times. This chain links TRBV29-1 with TRBJ2-1; no clear D gene. This CDR3 comprises 13 residues. CDR1 is SQVTM, CDR2 ANQGSEA, per germline. V was trimmed by 6 bases and J by 3 bases, leaving 12 bases between them. The CDR3 DNA is TGCAGCGTAGCCTTAACCAACTACAATGAGCAGTTCTTC. It is translated as CSVALTNYNEQFF.

This chain connects TRBV24-1 to TRBJ2-2, with 11 bases matching TRBD1. The CDR3 has 17 residues. V lost 2 bases to trimming and J lost 7 bases; unmatched junction nucleotides: 8. CDR1 KGHDR and CDR2 SFDVKD come from the germline V gene. CDR3 amino acids: CATSDSFGTGGLGELFF. The CDR3 bases are TGTGCCACCAGTGATTCTTTCGGGACAGGGGGTCTCGGGGAGCTGTTTTTT.

The CDR3 DNA sequence: TGTGCCAGCAAGGACGGGACAGCGACCTACGAGCAGTACTTC. This sequence encodes CASKDGTATYEQYF. The gene calls are TRBV2 and TRBJ2-7; 7 nucleotides align to TRBD1. The CDR3 contains 14 residues. Per germline, CDR1 SNHLY and CDR2 FYNNEI. V trimming: 7 bases; J trimming: 2 bases; junction bases outside the gene matches: 8.

V and J are TRBV4-3 and TRBJ1-4, with TRBD1 as a possible D gene (5 bases). The germline V gene encodes CDR1 LGHNA and CDR2 YSLEER. The CDR3 has 14 residues. V lost 2 bases and J lost 10, with 14 bases in between. The CDR3 nucleotides are TGCGCCAGCAGCCAAAGTTGGGGGGAAGGAAAACTGTTTTTT. Encoded protein: CASSQSWGEGKLFF.

This chain links TRBV28 with TRBJ2-7, with a weak D call TRBD2 (5 bases). Germline lookup yields CDR1 MDHEN and CDR2 SYDVKM. The CDR3 contains 12 residues. V was shortened by 6 bases and J by 6 bases, with 12 bases between the two germline ends. DNA of the CDR3: TGTGCCAGCAGCCGTCGGGGATCCGAGCAGTACTTC. Translated: CASSRRGSEQYF.

This clone was detected only once. The gene calls are TRBV28 and TRBJ2-6, with 11 bases lining up with TRBD2. The CDR3 length is 18 residues. V lost 6 bases, J lost 0 bases, and 7 bases stayed unmatched. CDR1 and CDR2 (germline): MDHEN, SYDVKM. The CDR3 region is CASSSGGLAVSGANVLTF. The CDR3 nucleotides are TGTGCCAGCAGCTCCGGGGGACTAGCGGTCTCTGGGGCCAACGTCCTGACTTTC.

The V call is TRBV6-5, the J call TRBJ1-4, with 10 positions matching TRBD1. This CDR3 is 15 amino acids long. Germline V gene lookup returns CDR1 MNHEY and CDR2 SVGAGI. Trimming cost V 1 base and J 6 bases; bases outside gene matches: 2. CDR3 region: CASSYLTGGYEKLFF. DNA for the CDR3: TGTGCCAGCAGTTACTTGACAGGGGGCTATGAAAAACTGTTTTTT.

Written as DNA, the CDR3 is TGTGCCAGCAGCTTGTGGACAGGGGGGAAAGAGACCCAGTACTTC. This gives the protein CASSLWTGGKETQYF. The J gene is TRBJ2-5, the V gene TRBV7-3; 10 positions agree with TRBD1. V dropped 3 bases and J dropped 3; count of bases not matched to a gene: 4. The CDR3 runs 15 residues. Germline CDR1 and CDR2: SGHTA and FQGTGA.